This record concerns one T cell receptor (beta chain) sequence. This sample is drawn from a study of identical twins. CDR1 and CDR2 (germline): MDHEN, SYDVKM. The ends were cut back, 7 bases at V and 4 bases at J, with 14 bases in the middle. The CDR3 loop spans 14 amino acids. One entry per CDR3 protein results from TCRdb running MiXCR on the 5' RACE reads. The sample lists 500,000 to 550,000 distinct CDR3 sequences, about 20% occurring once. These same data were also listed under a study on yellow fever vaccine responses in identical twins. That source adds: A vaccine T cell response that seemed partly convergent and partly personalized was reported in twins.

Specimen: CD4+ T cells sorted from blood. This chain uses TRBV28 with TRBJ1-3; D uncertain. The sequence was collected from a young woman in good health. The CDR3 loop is CASTLGLGGNTIYF. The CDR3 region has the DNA TGTGCCAGCACCCTCGGGCTAGGAGGAAACACCATATATTTT.